This T cell receptor beta chain was retrieved from a study of human T cells and chemical hapten exposure. Study-level information: DPC 0.01% went on the upper back by patch test, with reading at 6 days.

The V and J ends lost 2 bases and 6 bases, in that order; junction bases with no gene match: 1. This CDR3 has 14 amino acids. Per germline, CDR1 MNHNS and CDR2 SASEGT. As for time point: patch test 3, about 24 weeks after DPC sensitization. Noted treatment: therapeutic diphenylcyclopropenone sensitization with weekly scalp DPC. Donors were 18 to 70-year-old alopecia patients suitable for DPC. TCRdb re-called the RACE reads with MiXCR, one entry per CDR3 protein. The repertoire consists of just over 70,000 distinct CDR3 sequences, with approximately 12% occurring once and the leading ten covering roughly 1.5%. Worth noting for this clonotype: The antigen is unknown.

The study, taken as a whole, reports: No alteration of TCRs above 1 in 1000 frequency was seen with DPC sensitization. Expanded TCRs clustered into significantly more large CDR3 similarity groups than controls, the analysis revealed.

The specimen was whole blood, collected in connection with sensitization to the hapten diphenylcyclopropenone (DPC). The sequence was collected from a woman in her 50s with alopecia areata. Some clones in this sample may be carry-over from other donors' samples. The gene calls are TRBV6-1 and TRBJ1-5; 10 nucleotides line up with TRBD1. The CDR3 region is CASSERTGGQPQHF. The CDR3 DNA reads as TGTGCCAGCAGTGAACGGACAGGGGGTCAGCCCCAGCATTTT.